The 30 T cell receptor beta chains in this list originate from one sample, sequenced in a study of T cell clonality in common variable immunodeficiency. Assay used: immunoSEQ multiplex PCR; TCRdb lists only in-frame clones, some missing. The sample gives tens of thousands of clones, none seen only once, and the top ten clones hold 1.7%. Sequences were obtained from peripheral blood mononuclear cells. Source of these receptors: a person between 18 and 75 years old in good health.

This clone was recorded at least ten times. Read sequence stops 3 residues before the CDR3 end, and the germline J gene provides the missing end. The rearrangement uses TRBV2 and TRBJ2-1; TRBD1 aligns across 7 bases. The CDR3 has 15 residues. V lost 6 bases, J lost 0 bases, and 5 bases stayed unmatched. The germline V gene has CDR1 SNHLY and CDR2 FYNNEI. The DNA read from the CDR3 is TGTGCCAGCAGCGTCAGGGGGATCTCCTACAATGAG. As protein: CASSVRGISYNE. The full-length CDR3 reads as CASSVRGISYNEQFF.

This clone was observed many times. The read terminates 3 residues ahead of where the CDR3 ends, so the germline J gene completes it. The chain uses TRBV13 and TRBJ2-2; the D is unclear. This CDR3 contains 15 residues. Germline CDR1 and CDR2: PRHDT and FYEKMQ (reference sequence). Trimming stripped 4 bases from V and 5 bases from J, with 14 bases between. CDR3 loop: CASSWHIKGTGELFF. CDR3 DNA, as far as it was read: TGTGCCAGCAGCTGGCACATCAAAGGGACCGGGGAG. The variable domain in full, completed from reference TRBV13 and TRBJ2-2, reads AAGVIQSPRHLIKEKRETATLKCYPIPRHDTVYWYQQGPGQDPQFLISFYEKMQSDKGSIPDRFSAQQFSDYHSELNMSSLELGDSALYFCASSWHIKGTGELFFGEGSRLTVL.

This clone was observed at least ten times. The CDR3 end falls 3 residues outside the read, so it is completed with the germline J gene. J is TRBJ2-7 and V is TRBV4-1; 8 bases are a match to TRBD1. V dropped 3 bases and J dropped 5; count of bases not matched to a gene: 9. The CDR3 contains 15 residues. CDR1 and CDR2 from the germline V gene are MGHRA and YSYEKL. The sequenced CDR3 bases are TGCGCCAGCAGCCATCTTGGACAGGGAATCCACGAG. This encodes CASSHLGQGIHE. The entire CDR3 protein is CASSHLGQGIHEQYF.

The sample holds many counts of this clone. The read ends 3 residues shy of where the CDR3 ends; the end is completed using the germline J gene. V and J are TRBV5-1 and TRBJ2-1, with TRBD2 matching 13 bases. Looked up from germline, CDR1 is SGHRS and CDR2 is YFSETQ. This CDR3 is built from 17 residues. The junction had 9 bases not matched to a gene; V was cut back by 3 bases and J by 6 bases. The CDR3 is CASSWILAGGRANEQFF. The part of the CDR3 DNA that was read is TGCGCCAGCAGCTGGATACTAGCGGGGGGGCGAGCCAATGAG.

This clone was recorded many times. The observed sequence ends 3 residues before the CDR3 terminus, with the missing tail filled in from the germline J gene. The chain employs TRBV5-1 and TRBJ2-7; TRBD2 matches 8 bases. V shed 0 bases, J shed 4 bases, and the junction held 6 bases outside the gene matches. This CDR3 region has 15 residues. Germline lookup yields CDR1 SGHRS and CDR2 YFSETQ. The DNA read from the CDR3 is TGCGCCAGCAGCTTGGTTCCTAGCGGGTCTTACGAG. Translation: CASSLVPSGSYE. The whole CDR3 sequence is CASSLVPSGSYEQYF.

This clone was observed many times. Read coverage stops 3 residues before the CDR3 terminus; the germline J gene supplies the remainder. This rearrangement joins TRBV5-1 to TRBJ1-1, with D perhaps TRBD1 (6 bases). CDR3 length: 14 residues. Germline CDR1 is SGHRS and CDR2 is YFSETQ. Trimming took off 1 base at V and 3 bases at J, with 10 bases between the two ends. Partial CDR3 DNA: TGCGCCAGCAGCTTGCAGGGGATGGACACTGAA. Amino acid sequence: CASSLQGMDTE. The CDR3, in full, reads CASSLQGMDTEAFF.

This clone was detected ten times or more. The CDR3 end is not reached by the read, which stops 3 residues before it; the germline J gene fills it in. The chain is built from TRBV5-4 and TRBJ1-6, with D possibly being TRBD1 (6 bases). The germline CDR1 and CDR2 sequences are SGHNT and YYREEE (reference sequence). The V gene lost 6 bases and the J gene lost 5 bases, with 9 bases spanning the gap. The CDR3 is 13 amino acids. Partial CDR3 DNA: TGTGCCAGCACGAGACAGGATAATTCACCC. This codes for CASTRQDNSP. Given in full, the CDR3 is CASTRQDNSPLHF.

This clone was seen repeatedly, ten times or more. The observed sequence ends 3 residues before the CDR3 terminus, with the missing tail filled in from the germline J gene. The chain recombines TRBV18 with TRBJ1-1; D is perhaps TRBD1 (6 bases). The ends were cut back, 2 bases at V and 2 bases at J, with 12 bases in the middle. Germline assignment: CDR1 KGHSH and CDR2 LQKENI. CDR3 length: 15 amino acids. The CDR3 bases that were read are TGTGCCAGCTCACCATCGGCAGGGGATAACACTGAA. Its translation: CASSPSAGDNTE. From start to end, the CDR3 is CASSPSAGDNTEAFF.

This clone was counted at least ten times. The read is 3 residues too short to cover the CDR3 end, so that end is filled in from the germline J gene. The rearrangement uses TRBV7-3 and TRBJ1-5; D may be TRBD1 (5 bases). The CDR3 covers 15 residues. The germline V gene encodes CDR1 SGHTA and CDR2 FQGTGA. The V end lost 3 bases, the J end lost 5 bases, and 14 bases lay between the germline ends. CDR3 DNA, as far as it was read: TGTGCCAGCAGCTTCAGGGAGGCCATCCATCAGCCC. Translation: CASSFREAIHQP. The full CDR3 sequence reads CASSFREAIHQPQHF.

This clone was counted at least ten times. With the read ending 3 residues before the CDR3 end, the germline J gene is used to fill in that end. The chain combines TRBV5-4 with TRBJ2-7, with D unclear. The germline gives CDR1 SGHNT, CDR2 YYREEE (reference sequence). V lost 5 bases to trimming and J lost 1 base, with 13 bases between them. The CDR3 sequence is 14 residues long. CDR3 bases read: TGTGCCAGCAGGCAAGAATTCGGGTCCTACGAG. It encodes CASRQEFGSYE. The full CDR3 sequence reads CASRQEFGSYEQYF.

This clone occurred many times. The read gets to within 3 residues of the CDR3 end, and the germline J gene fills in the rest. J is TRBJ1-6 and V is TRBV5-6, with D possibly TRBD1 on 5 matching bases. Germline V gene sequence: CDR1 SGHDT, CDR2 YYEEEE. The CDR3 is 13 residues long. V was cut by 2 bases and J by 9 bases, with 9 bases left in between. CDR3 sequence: CASSFPGSSPLHF. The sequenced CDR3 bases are TGTGCCAGCAGCTTCCCAGGGAGTTCACCC.

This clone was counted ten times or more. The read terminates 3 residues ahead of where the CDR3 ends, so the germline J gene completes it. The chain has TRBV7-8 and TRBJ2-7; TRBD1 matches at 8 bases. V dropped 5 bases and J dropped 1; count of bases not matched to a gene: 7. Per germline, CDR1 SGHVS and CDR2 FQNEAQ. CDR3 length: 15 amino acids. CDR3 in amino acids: CASSIGQGVSYEQYF. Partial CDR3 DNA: TGTGCCAGCAGCATAGGACAGGGCGTTTCCTACGAG. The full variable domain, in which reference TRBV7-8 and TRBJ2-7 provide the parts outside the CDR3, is GAGVSQSPRYKVAKRGQDVALRCDPISGHVSLFWYQQALGQGPEFLTYFQNEAQLDKSGLPSDRFFAERPEGSVSTLKIQRTQQEDSAVYLCASSIGQGVSYEQYFGPGTRLTVT.

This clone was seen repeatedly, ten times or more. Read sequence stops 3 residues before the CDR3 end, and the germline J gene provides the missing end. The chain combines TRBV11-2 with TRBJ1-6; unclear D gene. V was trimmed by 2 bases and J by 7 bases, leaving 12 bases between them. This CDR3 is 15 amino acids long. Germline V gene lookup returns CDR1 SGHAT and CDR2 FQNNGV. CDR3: CASSLSVGSNSPLHF. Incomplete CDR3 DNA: TGTGCCAGCAGCTTAAGTGTGGGCAGCAATTCACCC. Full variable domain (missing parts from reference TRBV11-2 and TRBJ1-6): EAGVAQSPRYKIIEKRQSVAFWCNPISGHATLYWYQQILGQGPKLLIQFQNNGVVDDSQLPKDRFSAERLKGVDSTLKIQPAKLEDSAVYLCASSLSVGSNSPLHFGNGTRLTVT.

CDR3 DNA, as far as it was read: TGCGCCAGCAGCTTGGGGAATAGCGGGGGGGACTTAAGTGAG. It encodes CASSLGNSGGDLSE. The CDR3 in full is CASSLGNSGGDLSEQFF. The genes are TRBV5-1 and TRBJ2-1, with 11 bases matching TRBD2. With the read ending 3 residues before the CDR3 end, the germline J gene is used to fill in that end. CDR3 size: 17 residues. CDR1 is SGHRS and CDR2 is YFSETQ in the germline V gene. The V gene end was trimmed by 0 bases and the J gene end by 9 bases; junction bases not matched to a gene: 11.

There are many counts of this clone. CDR3 bases read: TGCAGTGCTAGAGATACTAGCGGGAGGCTAGGTAATGACTACAATGAG. Residues: CSARDTSGRLGNDYNE. The full CDR3 is CSARDTSGRLGNDYNEQFF. The chain joins TRBV20-1 to TRBJ2-1; 12 bases fit TRBD2. Read sequence stops 3 residues before the CDR3 end, and the germline J gene provides the missing end. The CDR3 runs 19 residues. Germline V lookup: CDR1 DFQATT, CDR2 SNEGSKA (reference sequence). V lost 0 bases to trimming and J lost 3 bases; unmatched junction nucleotides: 12.

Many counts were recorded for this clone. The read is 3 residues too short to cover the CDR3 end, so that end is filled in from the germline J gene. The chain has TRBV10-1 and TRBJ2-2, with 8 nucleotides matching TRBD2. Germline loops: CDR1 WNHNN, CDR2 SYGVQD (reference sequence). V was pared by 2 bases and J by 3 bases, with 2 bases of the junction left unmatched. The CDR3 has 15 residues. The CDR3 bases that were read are TGCGCCAGCAGTGAGACTAGCGGAGACACCGGGGAG. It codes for CASSETSGDTGE. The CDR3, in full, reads CASSETSGDTGELFF.

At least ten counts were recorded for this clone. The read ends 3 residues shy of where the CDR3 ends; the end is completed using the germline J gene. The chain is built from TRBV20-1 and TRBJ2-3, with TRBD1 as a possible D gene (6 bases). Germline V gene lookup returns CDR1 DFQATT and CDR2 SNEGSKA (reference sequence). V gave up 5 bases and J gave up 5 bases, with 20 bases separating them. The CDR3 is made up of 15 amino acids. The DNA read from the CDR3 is TGCAGTGCTCCCCTAATACAGGGCGCAGGAGATACG. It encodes CSAPLIQGAGDT. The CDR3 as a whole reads CSAPLIQGAGDTQYF.

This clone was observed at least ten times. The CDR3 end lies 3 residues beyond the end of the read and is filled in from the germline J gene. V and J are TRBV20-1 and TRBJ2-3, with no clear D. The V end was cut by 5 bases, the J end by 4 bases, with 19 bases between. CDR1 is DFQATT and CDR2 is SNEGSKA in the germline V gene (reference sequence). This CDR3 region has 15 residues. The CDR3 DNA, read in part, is TGCAGTGCTGCCCCCACAGAGGTATTTGCAGATACG. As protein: CSAAPTEVFADT. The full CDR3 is CSAAPTEVFADTQYF.

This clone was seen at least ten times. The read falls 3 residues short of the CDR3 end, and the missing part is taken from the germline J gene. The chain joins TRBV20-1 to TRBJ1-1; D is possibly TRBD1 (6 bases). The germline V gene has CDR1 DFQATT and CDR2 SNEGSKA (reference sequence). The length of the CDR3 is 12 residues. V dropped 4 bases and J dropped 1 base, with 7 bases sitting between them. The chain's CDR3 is CSAIRGNTEAFF. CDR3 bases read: TGCAGTGCTATCAGGGGGAACACTGAA.

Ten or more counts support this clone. CDR3 protein: CASSENPGVQYGYTF. Incomplete CDR3 DNA: TGTGCCAGCAGTGAAAACCCGGGGGTACAGTATGGC. This chain joins TRBV6-1 and TRBJ1-2, with D possibly being TRBD1 (5 bases). The read terminates 3 residues ahead of where the CDR3 ends, so the germline J gene completes it. CDR1 is MNHNS, CDR2 SASEGT, per germline. V lost 2 bases, J lost 5 bases, and 15 bases lay in between. This CDR3 is built from 15 residues.

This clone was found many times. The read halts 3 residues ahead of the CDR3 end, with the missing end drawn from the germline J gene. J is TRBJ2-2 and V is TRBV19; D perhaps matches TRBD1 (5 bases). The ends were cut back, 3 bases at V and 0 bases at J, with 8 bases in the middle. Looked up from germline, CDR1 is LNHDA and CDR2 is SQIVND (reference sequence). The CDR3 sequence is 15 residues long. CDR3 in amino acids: CASSIQGANTGELFF. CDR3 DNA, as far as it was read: TGTGCCAGTAGTATTCAGGGTGCGAACACCGGGGAG.

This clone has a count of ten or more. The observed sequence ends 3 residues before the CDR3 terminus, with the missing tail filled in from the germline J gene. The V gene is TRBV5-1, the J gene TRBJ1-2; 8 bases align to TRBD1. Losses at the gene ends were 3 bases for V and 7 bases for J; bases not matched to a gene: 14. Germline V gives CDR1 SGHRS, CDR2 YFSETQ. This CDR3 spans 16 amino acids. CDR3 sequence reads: CASSSGTGSYFGGYTF. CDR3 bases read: TGCGCCAGCAGCTCCGGGACAGGTTCTTACTTCGGTGGC.

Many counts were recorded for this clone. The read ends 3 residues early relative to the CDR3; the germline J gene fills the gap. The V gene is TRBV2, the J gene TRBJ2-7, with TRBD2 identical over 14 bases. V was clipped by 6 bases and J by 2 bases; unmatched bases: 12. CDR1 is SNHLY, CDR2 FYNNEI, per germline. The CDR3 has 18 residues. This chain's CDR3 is CASRSSGTSGRIAYEQYF. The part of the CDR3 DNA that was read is TGTGCCAGCAGATCATCCGGGACTAGCGGGAGAATTGCCTACGAG. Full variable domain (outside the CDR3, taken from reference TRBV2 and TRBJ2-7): EPEVTQTPSHQVTQMGQEVILRCVPISNHLYFYWYRQILGQKVEFLVSFYNNEISEKSEIFDDQFSVERPDGSNFTLKIRSTKLEDSAMYFCASRSSGTSGRIAYEQYFGPGTRLTVT.

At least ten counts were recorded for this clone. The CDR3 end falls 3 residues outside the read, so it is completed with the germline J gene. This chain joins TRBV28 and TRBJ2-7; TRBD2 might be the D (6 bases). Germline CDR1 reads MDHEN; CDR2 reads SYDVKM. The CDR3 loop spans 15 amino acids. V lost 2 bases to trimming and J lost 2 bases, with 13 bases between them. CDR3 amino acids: CASSLGLWRAYEQYF. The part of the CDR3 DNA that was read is TGTGCCAGCAGTTTAGGGCTCTGGAGGGCCTACGAG.

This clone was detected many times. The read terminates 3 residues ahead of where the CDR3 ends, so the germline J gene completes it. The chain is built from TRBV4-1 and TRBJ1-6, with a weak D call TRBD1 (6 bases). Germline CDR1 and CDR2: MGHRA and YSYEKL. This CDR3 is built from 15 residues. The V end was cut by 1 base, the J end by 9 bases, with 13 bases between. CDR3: CASSQVRGRVSPLHF. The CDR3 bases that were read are TGCGCCAGCAGCCAAGTCAGGGGTCGGGTTTCACCC.

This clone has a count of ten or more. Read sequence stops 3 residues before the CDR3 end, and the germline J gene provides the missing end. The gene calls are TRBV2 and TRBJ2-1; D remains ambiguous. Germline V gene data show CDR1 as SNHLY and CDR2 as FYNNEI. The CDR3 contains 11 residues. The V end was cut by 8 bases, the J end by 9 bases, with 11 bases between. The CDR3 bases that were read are TGTGCCAGCGGCCTAGAGGTTGAG. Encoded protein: CASGLEVE. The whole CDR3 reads CASGLEVEQFF.

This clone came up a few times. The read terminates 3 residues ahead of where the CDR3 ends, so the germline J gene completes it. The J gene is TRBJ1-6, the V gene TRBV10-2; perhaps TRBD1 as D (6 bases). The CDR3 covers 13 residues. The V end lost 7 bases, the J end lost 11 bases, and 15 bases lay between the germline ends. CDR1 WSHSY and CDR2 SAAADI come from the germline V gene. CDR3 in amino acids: CASTGQVGAPLHF. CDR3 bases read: TGCGCCAGCACGGGACAAGTCGGAGCACCC.

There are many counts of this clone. The CDR3: CASSLVPVRSGNTIYF. CDR3 DNA (partial): TGTGCCAGCAGCTTAGTCCCGGTTCGAAGTGGAAACACC. The chain links TRBV7-8 to TRBJ1-3; no clear D. The CDR3 goes on 3 residues after the read ends, and that part is filled in from the germline J gene. The CDR3 has 16 amino acids. Germline-derived CDR1 and CDR2 are SGHVS and FQNEAQ. V lost 1 base to trimming and J lost 3 bases, with 13 bases between them.

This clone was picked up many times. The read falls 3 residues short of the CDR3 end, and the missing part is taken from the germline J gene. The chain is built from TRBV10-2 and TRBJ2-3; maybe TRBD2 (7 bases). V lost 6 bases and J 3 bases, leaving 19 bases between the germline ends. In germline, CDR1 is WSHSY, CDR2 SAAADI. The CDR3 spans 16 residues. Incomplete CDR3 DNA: TGCGCCAGCAGCCTGGGAGGGGGTGGGACGACAGATACG. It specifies CASSLGGGGTTDT. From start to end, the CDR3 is CASSLGGGGTTDTQYF.

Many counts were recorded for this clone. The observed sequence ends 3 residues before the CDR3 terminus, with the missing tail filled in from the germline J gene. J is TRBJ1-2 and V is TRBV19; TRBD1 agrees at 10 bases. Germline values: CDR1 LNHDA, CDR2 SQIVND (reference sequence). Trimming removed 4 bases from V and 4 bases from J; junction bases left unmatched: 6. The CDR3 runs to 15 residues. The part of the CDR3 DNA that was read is TGTGCCAGTAGTAGGGGACAGGGGCAGGGCTATGGC. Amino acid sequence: CASSRGQGQGYG. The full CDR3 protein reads CASSRGQGQGYGYTF.